These 14 T cell receptor beta chains were sequenced from one sample in a study of cytomegalovirus exposure and HLA in healthy donors. Primers included in the PCR were 60 Vbeta and 13 Jbeta primers. Data came from immunoSEQ multiplex PCR; TCRdb stores just in-frame clones and leaves some out. This table holds approximately 130,000 clones, around 73% found once. The material sequenced was PBMCs. The source of these receptors is a human donor in good health.

The chain joins TRBV6-5 to TRBJ1-2, with TRBD1 matching 8 bases. V lost 5 bases to trimming and J lost 0 bases; unmatched junction nucleotides: 5. This CDR3 region has 15 residues. The germline gives CDR1 MNHEY, CDR2 SVGAGI. The CDR3 loop reads CASSTGTGANYGYTF. CDR3 nucleotides: TGTGCCAGCAGTACCGGGACAGGCGCTAACTATGGCTACACCTTC.

A word on this clone: The junction departs from the called germline gene at one end, perhaps through a read error. The chain carries TRBV11-2 and TRBJ2-4; TRBD1 matches at 9 bases. This CDR3 contains 14 residues. From germline, CDR1 is SGHAT and CDR2 FQNNGV. CDR3 loop: CASSLADTGGGINF. CDR3 DNA sequence: TGTGCCAGCAGCTTAGCGGACACAGGGGGCGGGATCAACTTC.

Turning to this clone: The same CDR3 arises from other DNA sequences in this sample as well. The J gene is TRBJ2-7, the V gene TRBV7-3, with TRBD2 identical over 7 bases. From germline, CDR1 is SGHTA and CDR2 FQGTGA. V lost 1 base to trimming and J lost 3 bases; unmatched junction nucleotides: 6. The CDR3 is made up of 15 amino acids. The CDR3 reads CASSLMGGSGYEQYF. The CDR3 DNA follows: TGTGCCAGCAGCTTAATGGGCGGGAGCGGCTACGAGCAGTACTTC.

This chain connects TRBV2 to TRBJ1-5; D is unclear. This CDR3 comprises 12 residues. Between the trimmed V and J ends, which lost 4 bases and 5 bases, there was a span of 6 bases. Germline V gives CDR1 SNHLY, CDR2 FYNNEI. The CDR3 DNA sequence: TGTGCCAGCAGTGGCGGAGATCAGCCCCAGCATTTT. Amino acid sequence: CASSGGDQPQHF.

The J gene is TRBJ2-2, the V gene TRBV7-9, with D possibly matching TRBD2 (6 bases). Trimming removed 5 bases at V and 2 bases at J, with 15 bases between. The CDR3 contains 16 residues. From germline, CDR1 is SEHNR and CDR2 FQNEAQ (reference sequence). CDR3: CASSPPLALNTGELFF. DNA for the CDR3: TGTGCCAGCAGCCCCCCTCTAGCGCTTAACACCGGGGAGCTGTTTTTT.

The gene calls are TRBV4-2 and TRBJ2-1; 7 bases line up with TRBD2. V shed 3 bases, J shed 4 bases, and the junction held 9 bases outside the gene matches. Per germline, CDR1 LGHNA and CDR2 YNFKEQ. The CDR3 is 16 amino acids. The CDR3 DNA reads as TGTGCCAGCAGCCAGCCCTCCGGGGGGTCTTACAATGAGCAGTTCTTC. The encoded protein is CASSQPSGGSYNEQFF.

This clone was observed a few times. The V and J genes are TRBV7-3 and TRBJ1-6; D is ambiguous. This CDR3 has 13 amino acids. Germline V gene data show CDR1 as SGHTA and CDR2 as FQGTGA. V was pared by 2 bases and J by 5 bases, with 4 bases between. The CDR3 sequence is CASSLRDNSPLHF. For the CDR3, the DNA is TGTGCCAGCAGCTTACGTGATAATTCACCCCTCCACTTT.

This chain connects TRBV27 to TRBJ2-1; no definite D call. The CDR3 length is 17 residues. The V gene lost 2 bases and the J gene lost 1 base, with 15 bases spanning the gap. Germline V gene lookup returns CDR1 MNHEY and CDR2 SMNVEV (reference sequence). DNA for the CDR3: TGTGCCAGCAGTTTAGGTCTCCCCCTCGGTTCCTACAATGAGCAGTTCTTC. Translating gives CASSLGLPLGSYNEQFF.

V gene TRBV7-3 combines with J gene TRBJ2-5, with TRBD2 matching over 15 bases. V shed 3 bases, J shed 1 base, and the junction held 3 bases outside the gene matches. Germline-derived CDR1 and CDR2 are SGHTA and FQGTGA. The length of the CDR3 is 17 residues. CDR3 coding DNA: TGTGCCAGCAGCTTGGGACTAGCGGGAGGTTTCCAAGAGACCCAGTACTTC. The encoded protein is CASSLGLAGGFQETQYF.

This clone was seen just once. This rearrangement joins TRBV9 to TRBJ2-5; TRBD2 matches 9 bases. The CDR3 length is 17 residues. The germline gives CDR1 SGDLS, CDR2 YYNGEE. J gave up 4 bases and V 3 bases, and 13 bases lay outside the gene matches. CDR3 nucleotides: TGTGCCAGCAGCGCCAGGGGGGGCGGGAGGGCCGGAGAGACCCAGTACTTC. Amino acid sequence: CASSARGGGRAGETQYF. Full variable domain (missing parts from reference TRBV9 and TRBJ2-5): DSGVTQTPKHLITATGQRVTLRCSPRSGDLSVYWYQQSLDQGLQFLIQYYNGEERAKGNILERFSAQQFPDLHSELNLSSLELGDSALYFCASSARGGGRAGETQYFGPGTRLLVL.

The gene calls are TRBV7-2 and TRBJ1-6, with TRBD1 matching 7 bases. The junction had 9 bases not matched to a gene; V was cut back by 5 bases and J by 11 bases. CDR1 SGHTA and CDR2 FQGNSA come from the germline V gene. There are 14 residues in the CDR3. This chain's CDR3 is CASSTTGLVAPLHF. The CDR3 bases are TGTGCCAGCAGCACGACAGGGTTGGTTGCACCCCTCCACTTT.

The chain has TRBV27 and TRBJ2-7, with a weak D call TRBD2 (6 bases). CDR3 length: 15 amino acids. Looked up from germline, CDR1 is MNHEY and CDR2 is SMNVEV (reference sequence). The V end was cut by 6 bases, the J end by 6 bases, with 21 bases between. CDR3 coding DNA: TGTGCCAGCAGGGAAATTTTCCCAGCGCGGGGCGAGCAGTACTTC. It translates to CASREIFPARGEQYF.

This clone turned up a few times. The chain carries TRBV2 and TRBJ2-7; TRBD1 aligns across 9 bases. The CDR3 has 18 amino acids. The ends lost 6 bases at V and 3 bases at J; junction bases unmatched: 18. CDR1 is SNHLY and CDR2 is FYNNEI in the germline V gene. The CDR3 nucleotides read TGTGCCAGCAGCACCGGGACAGGGCTTTTTAGGATTGACTACGAGCAGTACTTC. This gives the protein CASSTGTGLFRIDYEQYF.

The chain links TRBV5-6 to TRBJ1-2, with unresolved D. CDR3 length: 13 residues. V lost 0 bases to trimming and J lost 2 bases, with 5 bases between them. Germline assignment: CDR1 SGHDT and CDR2 YYEEEE. This CDR3 reads CASSLDRNYGYTF. The CDR3 DNA reads TGTGCCAGCAGCTTGGACAGAAACTATGGCTACACCTTC.